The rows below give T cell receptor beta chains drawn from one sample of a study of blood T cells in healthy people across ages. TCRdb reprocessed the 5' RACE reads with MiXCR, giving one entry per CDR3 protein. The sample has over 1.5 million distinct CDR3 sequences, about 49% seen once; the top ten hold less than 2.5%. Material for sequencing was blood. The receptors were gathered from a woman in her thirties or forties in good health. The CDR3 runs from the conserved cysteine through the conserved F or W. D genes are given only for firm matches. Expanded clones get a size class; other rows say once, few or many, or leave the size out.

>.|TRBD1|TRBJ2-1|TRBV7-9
CASSFWDRDNEQFF
TGTGCCAGCAGCTTTTGGGACAGAGACAATGAGCAGTTCTTC
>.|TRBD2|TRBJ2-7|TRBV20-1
CSALRAGRSYEQYF
TGCAGTGCTCTTCGAGCGGGAAGAAGCTACGAGCAGTACTTC
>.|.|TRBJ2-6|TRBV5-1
CASSFDTGTLSGANVLTF
TGCGCCAGCAGCTTCGATACAGGGACTCTCTCTGGGGCCAACGTCCTGACTTTC
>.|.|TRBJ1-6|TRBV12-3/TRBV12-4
CASNNREFDSPLHF
TGTGCCAGCAACAACAGGGAATTTGATTCACCCCTCCACTTT
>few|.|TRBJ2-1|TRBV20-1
CSARSGAYNEQFF
TGCAGTGCTAGGTCTGGGGCTTACAATGAGCAGTTCTTC
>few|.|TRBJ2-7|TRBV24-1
CATSERDSYEQYF
TGTGCCACCAGTGAACGGGATTCCTACGAGCAGTACTTC
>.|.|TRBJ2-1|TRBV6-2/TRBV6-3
CASSYSLLGEQFF
TGTGCCAGCAGTTACTCGTTACTAGGAGAGCAGTTCTTC
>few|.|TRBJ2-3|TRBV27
CASSFGGARRDTQYF
TGTGCCAGCAGTTTTGGTGGGGCTCGGAGGGATACGCAGTATTTT
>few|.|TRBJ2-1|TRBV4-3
CASSQRKNNEQFF
TGCGCCAGCAGCCAACGGAAAAACAATGAGCAGTTCTTC
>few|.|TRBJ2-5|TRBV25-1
CASSGPGQGWGETQYF
TGTGCCAGCAGTGGCCCGGGACAAGGATGGGGGGAGACCCAGTACTTC
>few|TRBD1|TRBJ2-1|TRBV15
CATSRDHDRVGEQFF
TGTGCCACCAGCAGAGATCACGACAGGGTAGGGGAGCAGTTCTTC
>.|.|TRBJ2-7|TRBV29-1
CSVEALKGVANNEQYF
TGCAGCGTTGAAGCTCTTAAGGGGGTCGCGAACAATGAGCAGTACTTC
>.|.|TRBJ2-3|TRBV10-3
CAISEGPIPTDTQYF
TGTGCCATCAGTGAAGGTCCCATCCCCACAGATACGCAGTATTTT
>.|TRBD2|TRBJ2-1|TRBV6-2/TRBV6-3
CASTLSGGRYNEQFF
TGTGCCAGCACCCTTAGCGGGGGGCGGTACAATGAGCAGTTCTTC
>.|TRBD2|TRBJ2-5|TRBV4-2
CASSQSARLAGGQETQYF
TGTGCCAGCAGCCAATCCGCCCGACTAGCGGGGGGGCAAGAGACCCAGTACTTC
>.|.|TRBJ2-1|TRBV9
CASSVVPGSSYNEQFF
TGTGCCAGCAGCGTAGTTCCGGGGAGCTCCTACAATGAGCAGTTCTTC
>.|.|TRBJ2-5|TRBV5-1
CASSFRTKQETQYF
TGCGCCAGCAGCTTCCGGACAAAACAAGAGACCCAGTACTTC
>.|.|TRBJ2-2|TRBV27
CASKRVDTGELFF
TGTGCCAGCAAGAGGGTGGACACCGGGGAGCTGTTTTTT
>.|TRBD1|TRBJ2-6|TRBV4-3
CASSQTRGWSGANVLTF
TGCGCCAGCAGCCAAACCAGGGGGTGGTCTGGGGCCAACGTCCTGACTTTC
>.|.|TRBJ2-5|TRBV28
CASTLGGSRNEQYF
TGTGCCAGCACCCTTGGGGGATCCCGGAATGAGCAGTACTTC
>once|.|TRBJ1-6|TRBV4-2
CASSQEWGELHF
TGTGCCAGCAGCCAAGAATGGGGGGAGCTCCACTTT
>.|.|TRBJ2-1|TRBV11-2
CASSFHAGYNEQFF
TGTGCCAGCAGCTTTCACGCCGGCTACAATGAGCAGTTCTTC
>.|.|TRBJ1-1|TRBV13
CASSLEARTEAFF
TGTGCCAGCAGCCTAGAGGCGAGAACTGAAGCTTTCTTT
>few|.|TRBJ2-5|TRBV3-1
CASSLADYEETQYF
TGTGCCAGCAGCCTCGCAGACTATGAAGAGACCCAGTACTTC
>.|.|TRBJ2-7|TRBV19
CASRGGNAYEQYF
TGTGCCAGTAGAGGGGGGAATGCCTACGAGCAGTACTTC
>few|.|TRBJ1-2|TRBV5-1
CASSLAQEIYGYTF
TGCGCCAGCAGCTTAGCCCAGGAAATCTATGGCTACACCTTC
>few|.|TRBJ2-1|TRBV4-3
CASSQGRGSNEQFF
TGCGCCAGCAGCCAGGGCCGGGGCAGCAATGAGCAGTTCTTC
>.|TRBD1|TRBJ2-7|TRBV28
CASSITGVLSYEQYF
TGTGCCAGCAGTATCACAGGGGTACTCTCCTACGAGCAGTACTTC
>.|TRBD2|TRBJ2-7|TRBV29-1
CSALLARSYNEQYF
TGCAGCGCTTTACTAGCGAGGTCCTACAATGAGCAGTACTTC
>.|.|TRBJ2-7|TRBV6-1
CASSAHRVGSSYEQYF
TGTGCCAGCAGTGCCCACAGGGTAGGGAGTTCCTACGAGCAGTACTTC
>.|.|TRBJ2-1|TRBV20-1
CSATFGGPDYNEQFF
TGCAGTGCTACCTTCGGGGGGCCAGACTACAATGAGCAGTTCTTC
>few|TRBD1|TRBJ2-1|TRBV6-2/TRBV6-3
CASNRDRASYNEQFF
TGTGCCAGCAACCGGGACAGGGCCTCCTACAATGAGCAGTTCTTC
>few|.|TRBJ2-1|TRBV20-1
CSAREGGQSYNEQFF
TGCAGTGCCAGGGAGGGGGGGCAATCCTACAATGAGCAGTTCTTC
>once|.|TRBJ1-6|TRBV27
CASSFAQSSYNSPLHF
TGTGCCAGCAGTTTTGCGCAGAGCTCCTATAATTCACCCCTCCACTTT
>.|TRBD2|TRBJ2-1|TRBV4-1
CASIQGTSGGNNEQFF
TGCGCCAGCATCCAAGGTACTAGCGGGGGGAACAATGAGCAGTTCTTC
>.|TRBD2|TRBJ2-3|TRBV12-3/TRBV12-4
CASSLRASGPTDTQYF
TGTGCCAGCAGTTTGCGGGCTAGCGGGCCCACAGATACGCAGTATTTT
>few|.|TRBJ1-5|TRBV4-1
CASSPNKVINQPQHF
TGCGCCAGCAGCCCAAATAAGGTTATCAATCAGCCCCAGCATTTT
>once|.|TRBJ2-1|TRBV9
CASSTGSRDEQFF
TGTGCCAGCAGCACAGGGTCCCGGGATGAGCAGTTCTTC
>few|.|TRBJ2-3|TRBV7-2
CASSLPGPTAQYF
TGTGCCAGCAGCCTACCGGGCCCCACTGCGCAGTATTTT
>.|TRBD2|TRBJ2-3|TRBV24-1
CATSEPGGRADTQYF
TGTGCCACCAGTGAACCGGGTGGGAGGGCAGATACGCAGTATTTT